These 22 T cell receptor beta chains share one sample of origin, sequenced in a study of T cells in Graves' hyperthyroidism and ophthalmopathy. TCR beta CDR3 region amplification was performed from RNA transcripts. HTBI primers were the set used in a first-round RT-PCR of the TCR CDR3. MiXCR, run by TCRdb on the multiplex PCR reads, gives a single entry per CDR3 protein. The table includes a few hundred thousand distinct CDR3 sequences, 16% detected once. Sequencing was carried out using blood. Source of these receptors: a middle-aged woman with Graves' ophthalmopathy.

This clonotype was detected many times. The chain links TRBV11-2 to TRBJ2-1; 8 bases are a match to TRBD2. The germline V gene encodes CDR1 SGHAT and CDR2 FQNNGV. V lost 3 bases, J lost 2 bases, and 3 bases stayed unmatched. CDR3 length: 15 residues. The CDR3 region is CASSLSGGPYNEQFF. For the CDR3, the DNA is TGTGCCAGCAGCTTGAGCGGGGGCCCCTACAATGAGCAGTTCTTC.

The sample holds many counts of this clonotype. The chain joins TRBV30 to TRBJ2-1; D not resolved. The CDR3 has 12 residues. The V gene lost 2 bases and the J gene lost 3 bases, with 5 bases spanning the gap. Germline CDR1 is GTSNPN and CDR2 is SVGIG (reference sequence). The CDR3 region is CAWSSGYNEQFF. The CDR3 nucleotides read TGTGCCTGGAGTTCTGGCTACAATGAGCAGTTCTTC.

This clonotype was picked up many times. The chain joins TRBV28 to TRBJ2-1; perhaps TRBD1 as D (5 bases). Germline V gives CDR1 MDHEN, CDR2 SYDVKM. The germline V and J ends were trimmed by 5 bases and 7 bases, with 18 bases remaining between them. CDR3 size: 15 residues. This chain's CDR3 is CASSEDGVRGNEQFF. DNA for the CDR3: TGTGCCAGCAGTGAGGACGGCGTTAGGGGTAATGAGCAGTTCTTC.

V is TRBV3-1 and J is TRBJ1-6; unclear D gene. This CDR3 has 16 residues. The ends were cut back, 0 bases at V and 6 bases at J, with 12 bases in the middle. Germline V lookup: CDR1 LGHDT, CDR2 YNNKEL (reference sequence). CDR3 coding DNA: TGTGCCAGCAGCCAAGAACTTTGGAACATTAATTCACCCCTCCACTTT. Protein sequence: CASSQELWNINSPLHF.

Ten or more counts support this clonotype. The rearrangement links TRBV13 to TRBJ1-2; 8 bases map to TRBD1. The CDR3 is made up of 14 amino acids. The V and J ends lost 5 bases and 5 bases, in that order; junction bases with no gene match: 7. The germline CDR1 and CDR2 sequences are PRHDT and FYEKMQ (reference sequence). DNA for the CDR3: TGTGCCAGCAGCAAAGGGACAGGAAATTATGGCTACACCTTC. It is translated as CASSKGTGNYGYTF.

This clonotype was counted ten times or more. CDR3 nucleotide sequence: TGTGCCAGCAGTTTTCGGGGCACCTTGAACACTGAAGCTTTCTTT. This codes for CASSFRGTLNTEAFF. The rearrangement links TRBV12-3 or TRBV12-4 to TRBJ1-1, with D tentatively TRBD1 (5 bases). The CDR3 loop spans 15 amino acids. Trimming removed 3 bases at V and 0 bases at J, with 11 bases between.

This chain joins TRBV5-4 and TRBJ2-7; 8 bases are shared with TRBD2. Germline-derived CDR1 and CDR2 are SGHNT and YYREEE (reference sequence). With V trimmed by 3 bases and J by 3 bases, 5 bases remained unmatched. This CDR3 contains 14 residues. CDR3 residues: CASSSGTRVYEQYF. The CDR3 DNA is TGTGCCAGCAGCTCGGGGACTAGGGTCTACGAGCAGTACTTC.

This clonotype was counted at least ten times. The CDR3 DNA follows: TGTGCCAGCAGTGGGGGGGACAGGGGCTCAGATACGCAGTATTTT. Translation gives CASSGGDRGSDTQYF. The chain couples TRBV2 to TRBJ2-3, with 10 bases matching TRBD1. In germline, CDR1 is SNHLY, CDR2 FYNNEI. The CDR3 covers 15 residues. V lost 4 bases, J lost 4 bases, and 5 bases stayed unmatched.

This clonotype was observed at least ten times. The chain couples TRBV18 to TRBJ1-2; D not certain. With 2 bases removed from V and 2 bases from J, the gap between germline ends came to 9 bases. In germline, CDR1 is KGHSH, CDR2 LQKENI. The CDR3 has 14 residues. This CDR3 is CASSPSADNYGYTF. CDR3 nucleotide sequence: TGTGCCAGCTCACCATCGGCGGACAACTATGGCTACACCTTC.

This clonotype has ten or more counts. The chain is built from TRBV5-1 and TRBJ2-3, with TRBD2 matching over 7 bases. This CDR3 has 15 residues. The ends lost 2 bases at V and 4 bases at J; junction bases unmatched: 7. Germline V gene lookup returns CDR1 SGHRS and CDR2 YFSETQ. In nucleotides, the CDR3 is TGCGCCAGCAGCTTAGTTACTAGCGCCTCAGATACGCAGTATTTT. This sequence encodes CASSLVTSASDTQYF.

The rearrangement uses TRBV4-1 and TRBJ1-4, with 7 nucleotides matching TRBD1. V was pared by 1 base and J by 6 bases, with 2 bases of the junction left unmatched. Per the germline V gene, CDR1 is MGHRA and CDR2 is YSYEKL. CDR3 length equals 14 residues. The DNA of the CDR3 is TGCGCCAGCAGCCAAGGAACAGGGGATGAAAAACTGTTTTTT. It translates to CASSQGTGDEKLFF.

The sample holds many counts of this clonotype. V is TRBV7-6 and J is TRBJ2-3; 9 bases line up with TRBD2. Germline CDR1 and CDR2: SGHVS and FNYEAQ. Losses at the gene ends were 1 base for V and 2 bases for J; bases not matched to a gene: 4. CDR3 length: 16 residues. This CDR3 is CASSLGPSGNTDTQYF. CDR3 sequence (DNA): TGTGCCAGCAGCTTAGGCCCTAGCGGGAACACAGATACGCAGTATTTT.

This clonotype was found many times. The genes are TRBV30 and TRBJ2-7, with 8 bases matching TRBD1. CDR1 is GTSNPN and CDR2 is SVGIG in the germline V gene (reference sequence). Trimming cost V 1 base and J 5 bases; bases outside gene matches: 7. CDR3 length: 14 amino acids. CDR3: CAWSDGTGRNEQYF. CDR3 DNA sequence: TGTGCCTGGAGTGATGGGACAGGACGGAACGAGCAGTACTTC.

This clonotype was counted at least ten times. This chain links TRBV2 with TRBJ1-2, with a weak D call TRBD1 (5 bases). V was trimmed by 4 bases and J by 6 bases, leaving 15 bases between them. Germline loops: CDR1 SNHLY, CDR2 FYNNEI. This CDR3 is 14 amino acids long. The CDR3 region has the DNA TGTGCCAGCAGTGCGGTGTCTAAGGGGCATGGCTACACCTTC. Protein: CASSAVSKGHGYTF.

The J gene is TRBJ1-3, the V gene TRBV12-3 or TRBV12-4; TRBD1 aligns across 7 bases. The V gene end was trimmed by 0 bases and the J gene end by 3 bases; junction bases not matched to a gene: 11. There are 18 residues in the CDR3. The CDR3 sequence: CASSLANHYRGRGNTIYF. In DNA form, the CDR3 reads TGTGCCAGCAGTTTAGCGAACCATTACAGGGGTCGTGGAAACACCATATATTTT.

This chain links TRBV2 with TRBJ1-4, with TRBD1 matching over 9 bases. Germline-derived CDR1 and CDR2 are SNHLY and FYNNEI. Trimming took 5 bases from V and 7 from J; bases not matched to a gene: 2. The CDR3 is 13 residues long. CDR3 protein: CASSTGGVEKLFF. The CDR3 DNA is TGTGCCAGCAGTACAGGGGGCGTTGAAAAACTGTTTTTT.

The table lists this clonotype with a few counts. The rearrangement joins TRBV12-3 or TRBV12-4 to TRBJ2-3; D unclear. Trimming took off 6 bases at V and 0 bases at J, with 10 bases between the two ends. The CDR3 runs to 14 residues. CDR3: CASRPRQSTDTQYF. DNA for the CDR3: TGTGCCAGCAGACCCCGCCAGAGCACAGATACGCAGTATTTT.

This clonotype was seen ten or more times. The chain combines TRBV11-3 with TRBJ2-3; D is possibly TRBD2 (6 bases). The CDR3 contains 16 residues. V was trimmed by 5 bases and J by 4 bases, leaving 19 bases between them. Germline CDR1 and CDR2: SGHNT and YENEEA. The CDR3 spells CASSRGTQGGADTQYF. The CDR3 bases are TGTGCCAGCAGCCGCGGGACCCAGGGCGGGGCAGATACGCAGTATTTT. The variable domain in full, completed from reference TRBV11-3 and TRBJ2-3, reads EAGVVQSPRYKIIEKKQPVAFWCNPISGHNTLYWYLQNLGQGPELLIRYENEEAVDDSQLPKDRFSAERLKGVDSTLKIQPAELGDSAVYLCASSRGTQGGADTQYFGPGTRLTVL.

This clonotype has only a few counts. The rearrangement joins TRBV29-1 to TRBJ2-2; no clear D. CDR1 SQVTM and CDR2 ANQGSEA come from the germline V gene. The CDR3 covers 13 residues. Trimming took 6 bases from V and 7 from J, leaving 15 bases between them. The CDR3 reads CSVSDRRRGELFF. The CDR3 coding sequence is TGCAGCGTCTCGGACCGTCGTCGCGGGGAGCTGTTTTTT.

In its sample, this clonotype was seen a few times. This chain connects TRBV2 to TRBJ2-1; a weak D match, TRBD1 (6 bases). Germline-derived CDR1 and CDR2 are SNHLY and FYNNEI. Trimming took off 0 bases at V and 12 bases at J, with 15 bases between the two ends. The length of the CDR3 is 14 residues. CDR3 nucleotide sequence: TGTGCCAGCAGTGAAGCCGGACAGCCCCTATGGCAGTTCTTC. Its protein product is CASSEAGQPLWQFF.

This clonotype came up many times. The chain combines TRBV11-1 with TRBJ2-1, with D perhaps matching TRBD1 (5 bases). The CDR3 loop spans 16 amino acids. The germline V gene encodes CDR1 SGHAT and CDR2 FQDESV (reference sequence). V was pared by 1 base and J by 4 bases, with 14 bases between. The CDR3: CASSLVQGRLYNEQFF. The CDR3, as DNA: TGTGCCAGCAGCTTAGTGCAGGGCCGACTTTACAATGAGCAGTTCTTC.

This clonotype was counted only a few times. This chain connects TRBV29-1 to TRBJ2-2, with no clear D. V lost 7 bases, J lost 4 bases, and 10 bases lay in between. Looked up from germline, CDR1 is SQVTM and CDR2 is ANQGSEA. The CDR3 spans 12 residues. The CDR3 here is CSAWLSTGELFF. In DNA, the CDR3 is TGCAGCGCGTGGTTATCCACCGGGGAGCTGTTTTTT.